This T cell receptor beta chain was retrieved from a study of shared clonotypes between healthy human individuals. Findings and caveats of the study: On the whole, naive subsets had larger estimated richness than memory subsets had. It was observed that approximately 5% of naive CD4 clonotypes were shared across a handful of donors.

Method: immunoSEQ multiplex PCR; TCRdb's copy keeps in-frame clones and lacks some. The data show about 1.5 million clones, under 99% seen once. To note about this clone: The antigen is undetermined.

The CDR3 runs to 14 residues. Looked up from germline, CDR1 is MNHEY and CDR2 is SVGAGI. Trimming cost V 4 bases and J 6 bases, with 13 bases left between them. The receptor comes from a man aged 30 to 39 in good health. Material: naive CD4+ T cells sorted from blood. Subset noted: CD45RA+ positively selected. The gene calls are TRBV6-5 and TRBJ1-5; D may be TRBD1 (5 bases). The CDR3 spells CASSSGGGRQPQHF. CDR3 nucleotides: TGTGCCAGCAGTTCCGGGGGAGGCCGTCAGCCCCAGCATTTT.